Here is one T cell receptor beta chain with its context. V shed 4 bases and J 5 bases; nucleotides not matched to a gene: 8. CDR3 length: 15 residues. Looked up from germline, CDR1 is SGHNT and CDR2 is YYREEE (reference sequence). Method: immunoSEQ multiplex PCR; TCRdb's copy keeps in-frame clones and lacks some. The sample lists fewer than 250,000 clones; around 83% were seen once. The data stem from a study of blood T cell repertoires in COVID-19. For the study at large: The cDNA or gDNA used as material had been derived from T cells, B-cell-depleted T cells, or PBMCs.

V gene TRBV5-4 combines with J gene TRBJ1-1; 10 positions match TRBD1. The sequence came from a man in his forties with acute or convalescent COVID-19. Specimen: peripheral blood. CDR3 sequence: CASSRGQGVLTEAFF. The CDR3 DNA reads TGTGCCAGCAGCCGAGGACAGGGGGTATTGACTGAAGCTTTCTTT.